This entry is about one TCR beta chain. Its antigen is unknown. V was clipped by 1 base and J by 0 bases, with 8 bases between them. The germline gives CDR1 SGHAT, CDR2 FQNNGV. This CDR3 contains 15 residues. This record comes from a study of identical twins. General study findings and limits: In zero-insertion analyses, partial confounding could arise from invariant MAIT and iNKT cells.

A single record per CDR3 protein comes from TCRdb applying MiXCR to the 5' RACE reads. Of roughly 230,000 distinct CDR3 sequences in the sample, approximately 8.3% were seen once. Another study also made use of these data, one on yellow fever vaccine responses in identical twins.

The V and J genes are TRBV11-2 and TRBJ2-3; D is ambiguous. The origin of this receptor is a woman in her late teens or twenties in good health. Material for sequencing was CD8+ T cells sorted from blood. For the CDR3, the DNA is TGTGCCAGCAGCTTAGTACAGACTAGCACAGATACGCAGTATTTT. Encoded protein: CASSLVQTSTDTQYF. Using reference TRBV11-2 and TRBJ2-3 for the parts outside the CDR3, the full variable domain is EAGVAQSPRYKIIEKRQSVAFWCNPISGHATLYWYQQILGQGPKLLIQFQNNGVVDDSQLPKDRFSAERLKGVDSTLKIQPAKLEDSAVYLCASSLVQTSTDTQYFGPGTRLTVL.